Listed here is a single TCR beta chain. The target antigen is unknown. The CDR3 covers 16 residues. The germline CDR1 and CDR2 sequences are SGHTA and FQGTGA. The ends lost 4 bases at V and 1 base at J; junction bases unmatched: 2. These data come from a study of blood T cells in healthy people across ages. Overall study results and limits: Per million T cells, the diversity of TCR beta decreased roughly linearly as age advanced.

The authors ran a second PCR of 7 to 11 cycles using a sample-barcoded 5' primer and a J-beta primer mix. TCRdb reprocessed the 5' RACE reads via MiXCR and lists one record per CDR3 protein. The sample lists 750,000 to 950,000 distinct CDR3 sequences; approximately 24% were seen once. These data also formed part of another study, on T cells of mothers and their children.

The sequenced material came from blood. This chain joins TRBV7-3 and TRBJ2-6; 9 bases are shared with TRBD1. This TCR was sampled from a boy younger than 18 in good health. CDR3 residues: CASSSGQGSGANVLTF. The CDR3 bases are TGTGCCAGCAGCTCGGGACAGGGATCTGGGGCCAACGTCCTGACTTTC.